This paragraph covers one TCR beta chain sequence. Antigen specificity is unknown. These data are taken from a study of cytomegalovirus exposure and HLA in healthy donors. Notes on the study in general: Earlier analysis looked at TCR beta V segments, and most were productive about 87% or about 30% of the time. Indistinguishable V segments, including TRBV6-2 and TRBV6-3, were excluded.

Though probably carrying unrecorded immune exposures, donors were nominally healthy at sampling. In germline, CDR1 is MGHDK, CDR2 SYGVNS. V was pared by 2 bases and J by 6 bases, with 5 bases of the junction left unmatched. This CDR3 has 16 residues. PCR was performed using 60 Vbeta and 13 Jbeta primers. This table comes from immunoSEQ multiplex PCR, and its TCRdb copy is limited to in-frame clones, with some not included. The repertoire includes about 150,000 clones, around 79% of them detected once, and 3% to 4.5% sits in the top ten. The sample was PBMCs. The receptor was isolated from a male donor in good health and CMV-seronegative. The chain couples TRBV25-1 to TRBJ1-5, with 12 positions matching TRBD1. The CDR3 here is CASSEAGTGGSQPQHF. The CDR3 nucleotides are TGTGCCAGCAGTGAAGCCGGGACAGGGGGCAGTCAGCCCCAGCATTTT.